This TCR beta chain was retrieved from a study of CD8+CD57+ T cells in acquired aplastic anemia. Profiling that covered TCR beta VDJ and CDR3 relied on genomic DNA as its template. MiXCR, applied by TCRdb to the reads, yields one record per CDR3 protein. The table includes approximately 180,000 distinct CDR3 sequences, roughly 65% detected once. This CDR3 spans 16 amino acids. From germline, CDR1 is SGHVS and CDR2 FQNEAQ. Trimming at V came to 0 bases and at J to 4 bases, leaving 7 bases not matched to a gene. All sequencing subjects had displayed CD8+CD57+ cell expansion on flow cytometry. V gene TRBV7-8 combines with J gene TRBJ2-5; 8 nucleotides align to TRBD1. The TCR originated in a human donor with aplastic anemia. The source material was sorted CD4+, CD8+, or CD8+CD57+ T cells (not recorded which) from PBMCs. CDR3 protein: CASSLAYPGGRETQYF. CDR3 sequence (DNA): TGTGCCAGCAGCTTAGCCTACCCAGGGGGCCGAGAGACCCAGTACTTC.